This entry features one T cell receptor (beta chain) sequence. Its antigen is undetermined. Time point meaning: pre-treatment baseline. Apart from a couple of fast progressors, RECIST 1.1 response was judged 12 weeks post-infusion. The source of the sample is a study of blood T cell dynamics during melanoma immunotherapy. Study overall: Metastatic melanoma patients received first-line pembrolizumab or nivolumab plus ipilimumab. The study's findings and limits: At W3, later disease-control patients showed bifurcated PBMC repertoire changes, unlike progressors.

Some clones are missing from TCRdb's copy, which holds only in-frame ones; the method was immunoSEQ multiplex PCR. This table has around 20,000 clones, 85% to 90% appearing once. The V gene lost 3 bases and the J gene lost 9 bases, with 9 bases spanning the gap. Per germline, CDR1 MNHNS and CDR2 SASEGT. The CDR3 is made up of 13 amino acids. The source material was blood, sampled from a patient treated with checkpoint blockade. The origin of this receptor is a human donor with melanoma. The genes are TRBV6-1 and TRBJ1-6; tentatively, D is TRBD1 (5 bases). CDR3 nucleotides: TGTGCCAGCAGTGACCCGACAGTTTCACCCCTCCACTTT. Translation gives CASSDPTVSPLHF.